Listed below are T cell receptor beta chains from one sample, sequenced in a study of blood T cell repertoires in COVID-19. Assay used: immunoSEQ multiplex PCR; TCRdb lists only in-frame clones, some missing. The profile shows more than 300,000 clones, approximately 89% of them singletons. Sequencing used PBMCs or T cells enriched from blood (not recorded which). These receptors were obtained from a man between 35 and 55 years old in a cohort exposed to, infected with or recovered from COVID-19 (not recorded which). Both conserved end residues are part of each CDR3. Each record gives: D gene, J gene, clone size, V gene, CDR3 protein, CDR3 DNA. The D gene is left open where the match is weak. Clone size is shown for a subset of rows, as once, few, many or a class of expanded clone.

d_call: .
j_call: TRBJ2-7
clone_size: .
v_call: TRBV7-9
cdr3_aa: CASSPRTVSYEQYF
cdr3_nt: TGTGCCAGCAGCCCCCGGACAGTCTCCTACGAGCAGTACTTC

d_call: TRBD1
j_call: TRBJ2-6
clone_size: .
v_call: TRBV7-2
cdr3_aa: CASSLDRITNSGANVLTF
cdr3_nt: TGTGCCAGCAGCTTGGACAGGATAACTAATTCTGGGGCCAACGTCCTGACTTTC

d_call: TRBD2
j_call: TRBJ2-7
clone_size: .
v_call: TRBV18
cdr3_aa: CASSPSGRAANEQYF
cdr3_nt: TGTGCCAGCTCACCTAGCGGGAGGGCCGCCAACGAGCAGTACTTC

d_call: TRBD2
j_call: TRBJ2-2
clone_size: .
v_call: TRBV4-1
cdr3_aa: CASSQPEGLAENTGELFF
cdr3_nt: TGCGCCAGCAGCCAGCCTGAGGGACTAGCGGAGAACACCGGGGAGCTGTTTTTT

d_call: TRBD2
j_call: TRBJ2-1
clone_size: few
v_call: TRBV7-9
cdr3_aa: CASSLGTIQLAGNNEQFF
cdr3_nt: TGTGCCAGCAGCTTAGGGACAATTCAACTAGCGGGGAACAATGAGCAGTTCTTC

d_call: TRBD2
j_call: TRBJ2-3
clone_size: .
v_call: TRBV2
cdr3_aa: CASQDVPGLGTDTQYF
cdr3_nt: TGTGCCAGCCAAGATGTGCCGGGACTAGGCACAGATACGCAGTATTTT

d_call: TRBD2
j_call: TRBJ2-7
clone_size: .
v_call: TRBV10-3
cdr3_aa: CAISPSGRNEQYF
cdr3_nt: TGTGCCATCAGCCCTAGCGGGAGAAACGAGCAGTACTTC

d_call: .
j_call: TRBJ1-5
clone_size: .
v_call: TRBV11-2
cdr3_aa: CASSLSWGEPQHF
cdr3_nt: TGTGCCAGCAGCTTAAGTTGGGGCGAGCCCCAGCATTTT

d_call: TRBD2
j_call: TRBJ2-1
clone_size: few
v_call: TRBV7-2
cdr3_aa: CASSLVPAGRARNEQFF
cdr3_nt: TGTGCCAGCAGCTTAGTCCCTGCCGGGAGGGCCAGGAATGAGCAGTTCTTC

d_call: TRBD2
j_call: TRBJ2-7
clone_size: few
v_call: TRBV5-6
cdr3_aa: CASSPGLAVMGQYF
cdr3_nt: TGTGCCAGCAGCCCGGGACTAGCGGTCATGGGGCAGTACTTC

d_call: .
j_call: TRBJ2-3
clone_size: .
v_call: TRBV27
cdr3_aa: CASRAQRAGADTQYF
cdr3_nt: TGTGCCAGCAGGGCTCAGCGGGCCGGGGCGGATACGCAGTATTTT

d_call: .
j_call: TRBJ2-5
clone_size: .
v_call: TRBV5-1
cdr3_aa: CASSLDPGGRQETQYF
cdr3_nt: TGCGCCAGCAGCTTGGATCCCGGGGGTAGGCAAGAGACCCAGTACTTC

d_call: .
j_call: TRBJ1-4
clone_size: .
v_call: TRBV12-5
cdr3_aa: CASAPLTTNEKLFF
cdr3_nt: TGTGCTAGTGCCCCGCTAACAACTAATGAAAAACTGTTTTTT

d_call: TRBD1
j_call: TRBJ1-5
clone_size: .
v_call: TRBV19
cdr3_aa: CASSKGQGIGYSNQPQHF
cdr3_nt: TGTGCCAGTAGTAAGGGACAGGGTATAGGGTATAGCAATCAGCCCCAGCATTTT

d_call: TRBD1
j_call: TRBJ2-1
clone_size: .
v_call: TRBV28
cdr3_aa: CASSEGQGTYNEQFF
cdr3_nt: TGTGCCAGCAGCGAGGGACAGGGGACCTACAATGAGCAGTTCTTC

d_call: .
j_call: TRBJ1-6
clone_size: few
v_call: TRBV6-5
cdr3_aa: CASSYSATGTNSPLHF
cdr3_nt: TGTGCCAGCAGTTACTCGGCTACAGGGACTAATTCACCCCTCCACTTT

d_call: .
j_call: TRBJ1-5
clone_size: .
v_call: TRBV7-9
cdr3_aa: CASSFGGERNQPQHF
cdr3_nt: TGTGCCAGCAGCTTTGGGGGGGAGAGAAATCAGCCCCAGCATTTT

d_call: TRBD1
j_call: TRBJ1-1
clone_size: .
v_call: TRBV5-4
cdr3_aa: CASSARDRNTEAFF
cdr3_nt: TGTGCCAGCAGCGCCCGGGACAGGAACACTGAAGCTTTCTTT

d_call: TRBD2
j_call: TRBJ2-7
clone_size: .
v_call: TRBV3-1/TRBV3-2
cdr3_aa: CASSPTSGRVGTEQYF
cdr3_nt: TGTGCCAGCAGTCCCACTAGCGGGAGGGTCGGGACCGAGCAGTACTTC

d_call: TRBD1
j_call: TRBJ1-6
clone_size: .
v_call: TRBV14
cdr3_aa: CASSPGQGINSPLHF
cdr3_nt: TGTGCCAGCAGCCCCGGACAGGGCATCAATTCACCCCTCCACTTT

d_call: .
j_call: TRBJ1-3
clone_size: .
v_call: TRBV5-1
cdr3_aa: CASSLEQVTSGNTIYF
cdr3_nt: TGCGCCAGCAGCTTGGAACAGGTTACCTCTGGAAACACCATATATTTT

d_call: .
j_call: TRBJ2-1
clone_size: .
v_call: TRBV7-8
cdr3_aa: CASSLATTRYVNEQFF
cdr3_nt: TGTGCCAGCAGCTTAGCCACTACTAGATACGTCAATGAGCAGTTCTTC

d_call: .
j_call: TRBJ1-6
clone_size: .
v_call: TRBV28
cdr3_aa: CASVRGSPLHF
cdr3_nt: TGTGCCAGCGTAAGGGGCTCACCCCTCCACTTT

d_call: .
j_call: TRBJ1-5
clone_size: once
v_call: TRBV4-1
cdr3_aa: CASSQGETGRRPNQPQHF
cdr3_nt: TGCGCCAGCAGCCAAGGGGAGACAGGTAGGAGGCCCAATCAGCCCCAGCATTTT

d_call: TRBD1
j_call: TRBJ2-2
clone_size: few
v_call: TRBV6-4
cdr3_aa: CASRRDRDTGELFF
cdr3_nt: TGTGCCAGCAGGCGGGACAGGGACACCGGGGAGCTGTTTTTT

d_call: TRBD2
j_call: TRBJ2-3
clone_size: .
v_call: TRBV2
cdr3_aa: CASRVAGGFTDTQYF
cdr3_nt: TGTGCCAGCAGAGTAGCGGGAGGTTTCACAGATACGCAGTATTTT

d_call: TRBD2
j_call: TRBJ2-1
clone_size: once
v_call: TRBV29-1
cdr3_aa: CSVEDRRERYNEQFF
cdr3_nt: TGCAGCGTTGAAGATCGGCGGGAGAGGTACAATGAGCAGTTCTTC

d_call: .
j_call: TRBJ1-2
clone_size: .
v_call: TRBV15
cdr3_aa: CATSRKGGSTGYTF
cdr3_nt: TGTGCCACCAGCAGAAAAGGGGGTTCGACTGGCTACACCTTC

d_call: TRBD2
j_call: TRBJ2-2
clone_size: .
v_call: TRBV28
cdr3_aa: CASSPRTSGRARTGELFF
cdr3_nt: TGTGCCAGCAGTCCCCGGACTAGCGGGAGGGCCCGCACCGGGGAGCTGTTTTTT

d_call: TRBD2
j_call: TRBJ2-7
clone_size: once
v_call: TRBV10-1
cdr3_aa: CASTVRGAPYEQYF
cdr3_nt: TGCGCCAGCACCGTGCGGGGGGCTCCCTACGAGCAGTACTTC

d_call: .
j_call: TRBJ1-1
clone_size: once
v_call: TRBV2
cdr3_aa: CASSEIGGVSEAFF
cdr3_nt: TGTGCCAGCAGTGAGATAGGGGGTGTGTCGGAAGCTTTCTTT

d_call: .
j_call: TRBJ2-3
clone_size: .
v_call: TRBV9
cdr3_aa: CASSVEPGRTDTQYF
cdr3_nt: TGTGCCAGCAGCGTAGAGCCAGGGCGCACAGATACGCAGTATTTT

d_call: .
j_call: TRBJ1-3
clone_size: .
v_call: TRBV28
cdr3_aa: CASSLGLGNSGNTIYF
cdr3_nt: TGTGCCAGCAGTTTAGGCTTGGGCAACTCTGGAAACACCATATATTTT

d_call: .
j_call: TRBJ2-1
clone_size: .
v_call: TRBV4-2
cdr3_aa: CASSQEIGSSYNEQFF
cdr3_nt: TGTGCCAGCAGCCAAGAAATCGGGAGCTCCTACAATGAGCAGTTCTTC

d_call: .
j_call: TRBJ2-5
clone_size: .
v_call: TRBV3-1/TRBV3-2
cdr3_aa: CASSLSGLQETQYF
cdr3_nt: TGTGCCAGCAGTCTCAGCGGGCTCCAAGAGACCCAGTACTTC

d_call: .
j_call: TRBJ2-7
clone_size: .
v_call: TRBV5-4
cdr3_aa: CASSFLAVGTYEQYF
cdr3_nt: TGTGCCAGCAGCTTTTTAGCGGTCGGTACCTACGAGCAGTACTTC

d_call: .
j_call: TRBJ2-7
clone_size: once
v_call: TRBV21-1
cdr3_aa: CASSKTKGGTMSYEQYF
cdr3_nt: TGTGCCAGCAGCAAAACCAAGGGCGGGACCATGTCCTACGAGCAGTACTTC

d_call: TRBD1
j_call: TRBJ2-5
clone_size: .
v_call: TRBV7-9
cdr3_aa: CASSFGQGAQTQYF
cdr3_nt: TGTGCCAGCAGCTTTGGGCAGGGGGCGCAGACCCAGTACTTC

d_call: .
j_call: TRBJ1-1
clone_size: .
v_call: TRBV6-5
cdr3_aa: CASRLTRMNTEAFF
cdr3_nt: TGTGCCAGCAGGCTGACAAGAATGAACACTGAAGCTTTCTTT

d_call: TRBD2
j_call: TRBJ2-2
clone_size: .
v_call: TRBV7-9
cdr3_aa: CASSYHRISSGRASGELFF
cdr3_nt: TGTGCCAGCAGCTATCACAGGATCTCTAGCGGGAGGGCCAGCGGGGAGCTGTTTTTT

d_call: TRBD1
j_call: TRBJ1-3
clone_size: .
v_call: TRBV10-3
cdr3_aa: CAISEGGQGGGNTIYF
cdr3_nt: TGTGCCATCAGTGAGGGGGGACAGGGCGGTGGAAACACCATATATTTT

d_call: .
j_call: TRBJ1-3
clone_size: few
v_call: TRBV2
cdr3_aa: CASNGGHSGNTIYF
cdr3_nt: TGTGCCAGCAACGGAGGGCACTCTGGAAACACCATATATTTT

d_call: TRBD1
j_call: TRBJ2-1
clone_size: .
v_call: TRBV10-3
cdr3_aa: CAISDTGGVGNEQFF
cdr3_nt: TGTGCCATCAGTGATACAGGGGGCGTTGGCAATGAGCAGTTCTTC

d_call: TRBD2
j_call: TRBJ2-1
clone_size: .
v_call: TRBV10-2
cdr3_aa: CASSESNLSGKPSSYNEQFF
cdr3_nt: TGCGCCAGCAGTGAGTCGAATCTAAGCGGGAAACCCAGCTCCTACAATGAGCAGTTCTTC

d_call: .
j_call: TRBJ2-5
clone_size: .
v_call: TRBV27
cdr3_aa: CASSIRLEETQYF
cdr3_nt: TGTGCCAGCAGTATACGACTAGAGGAGACCCAGTACTTC

d_call: .
j_call: TRBJ1-2
clone_size: .
v_call: TRBV25-1
cdr3_aa: CASSNPFGRGDYGYTF
cdr3_nt: TGTGCCAGCAGTAATCCTTTTGGCAGGGGTGATTATGGCTACACCTTC

d_call: TRBD1
j_call: TRBJ2-5
clone_size: .
v_call: TRBV7-6
cdr3_aa: CASSLEGQGHQETQYF
cdr3_nt: TGTGCCAGCAGCTTAGAGGGACAGGGGCACCAAGAGACCCAGTACTTC

d_call: .
j_call: TRBJ2-6
clone_size: .
v_call: TRBV6-4
cdr3_aa: CASSDSAGGANVLTF
cdr3_nt: TGTGCCAGCAGTGACTCGGCGGGTGGGGCCAACGTCCTGACTTTC

d_call: .
j_call: TRBJ1-2
clone_size: .
v_call: TRBV4-2
cdr3_aa: CASSQGYTGYNGYTF
cdr3_nt: TGTGCCAGCAGCCAAGGGTACACAGGGTATAATGGCTACACCTTC

d_call: TRBD1
j_call: TRBJ1-3
clone_size: .
v_call: TRBV7-9
cdr3_aa: CASSLTGFGNTIYF
cdr3_nt: TGTGCCAGCAGCCTGACAGGGTTTGGAAACACCATATATTTT

d_call: .
j_call: TRBJ2-3
clone_size: .
v_call: TRBV3-1/TRBV3-2
cdr3_aa: CASSQIGTDTQYF
cdr3_nt: TGTGCCAGCAGCCAAATAGGCACAGATACGCAGTATTTT

d_call: TRBD1
j_call: TRBJ2-5
clone_size: .
v_call: TRBV7-8
cdr3_aa: CASSSTRQGVRETQYF
cdr3_nt: TGTGCCAGCAGCTCGACCAGACAGGGGGTAAGGGAGACCCAGTACTTC

d_call: TRBD1
j_call: TRBJ2-3
clone_size: once
v_call: TRBV11-2
cdr3_aa: CASSHDRDPRTDTQYF
cdr3_nt: TGTGCCAGCAGCCACGACAGGGACCCCCGCACAGATACGCAGTATTTT

d_call: TRBD1
j_call: TRBJ1-2
clone_size: .
v_call: TRBV5-6
cdr3_aa: CASSLSGGFYGYTF
cdr3_nt: TGTGCCAGCAGCTTGTCAGGGGGTTTCTATGGCTACACCTTC

d_call: TRBD2
j_call: TRBJ2-1
clone_size: .
v_call: TRBV28
cdr3_aa: CASSPAGTSANEQFF
cdr3_nt: TGTGCCAGCAGTCCTGCCGGGACTAGCGCCAATGAGCAGTTCTTC

d_call: .
j_call: TRBJ1-2
clone_size: few
v_call: TRBV28
cdr3_aa: CASSLLIGSSGNGYTF
cdr3_nt: TGTGCCAGCAGTTTACTTATTGGCTCGTCGGGGAATGGCTACACCTTC

d_call: .
j_call: TRBJ1-5
clone_size: .
v_call: TRBV29-1
cdr3_aa: CSASSSPNQPQHF
cdr3_nt: TGCAGCGCCTCAAGTAGTCCCAATCAGCCCCAGCATTTT

d_call: .
j_call: TRBJ1-5
clone_size: .
v_call: TRBV6-4
cdr3_aa: CASSTGSGQPQHF
cdr3_nt: TGTGCCAGCAGTACAGGATCCGGGCAGCCCCAGCATTTT

d_call: TRBD1
j_call: TRBJ1-2
clone_size: few
v_call: TRBV5-1
cdr3_aa: CASSFDRAGYTF
cdr3_nt: TGCGCCAGCAGCTTCGACAGGGCCGGCTACACCTTC

d_call: .
j_call: TRBJ1-3
clone_size: few
v_call: TRBV5-1
cdr3_aa: CASSLDFTSGNTIYF
cdr3_nt: TGCGCCAGCAGCTTGGACTTCACCTCTGGAAACACCATATATTTT